Given below is one TCR beta chain in context. The data originate from a study of shared clonotypes between healthy human individuals. Germline V gives CDR1 MNHNS, CDR2 SASEGT. V gave up 3 bases and J gave up 7 bases; unmatched junction bases: 8. This CDR3 comprises 16 residues. The method was immunoSEQ multiplex PCR; TCRdb's version includes in-frame clones alone and lacks a portion of them. The sample includes more than 2 million clones, 85% to 95% of them seen just once. V is TRBV6-1 and J is TRBJ2-1, with TRBD2 identical over 11 bases. Sequencing was carried out using naive CD4+ T cells sorted from blood. As to subset: CD45RA+ positively selected. The source of this sequence is a man aged 18 to 30 in good health. The CDR3 loop is CASSEQLAGALNEQFF. DNA of the CDR3: TGTGCCAGCAGTGAGCAACTAGCGGGGGCTCTTAATGAGCAGTTCTTC.